The entry below describes one T cell receptor (beta chain). Sequenced by immunoSEQ multiplex PCR; TCRdb stores in-frame clones only, minus some. Here the sample spans about 33,000 clones, roughly four fifths being singletons. The data are from a study of STAT5B mutations in CD4+ large granular lymphocyte leukemia. The CDR3 loop spans 14 amino acids. V was trimmed by 1 base and J by 6 bases, leaving 11 bases between them. Germline CDR1 MNHEY, CDR2 SMNVEV (reference sequence). The sample comprised CD4+ T cells from blood buffy coats. The chain joins TRBV27 to TRBJ2-3, with D uncertain. The receptor's source is a human donor in good health. CDR3 nucleotide sequence: TGTGCCAGCAGTTTATGGGGAAGGGTTGATACGCAGTATTTT. Amino acid sequence: CASSLWGRVDTQYF.